The clone carrying this T cell receptor (beta chain) has more than one count but fewer than ten. Its antigen is currently unknown. The data belong to a study of PD-L1 blockade in urothelial cancer. Looking at the study overall: Between 0 and 3 prior chemotherapy regimens had been given to patients. Samples came from 3 weeks, at the second dose, and 6 weeks into treatment. Broader study findings: Tumor-associated TCR clones expanded more in blood at 3 weeks in patients with durable benefit.

The junction had 6 bases not matched to a gene; V was cut back by 3 bases and J by 2 bases. CDR3 size: 16 residues. Per germline, CDR1 LNHDA and CDR2 SQIVND (reference sequence). The assay was immunoSEQ multiplex PCR, and TCRdb's table has in-frame clones only and misses some. The sample yields about 84,000 clones, about four fifths seen once. The source was PBMCs, collected around atezolizumab (anti-PD-L1) treatment. This sequence originates from a man in his 70s with urothelial cancer. The genes are TRBV19 and TRBJ1-5; 8 nucleotides line up with TRBD1. CDR3 sequence: CASSIRTGWGNQPQHF. CDR3 DNA sequence: TGTGCCAGTAGTATTCGGACAGGGTGGGGCAATCAGCCCCAGCATTTT.